This T cell receptor beta chain emerged from a study of T-cell reconstitution after alpha-beta-depleted transplantation in children. The germline gives CDR1 DFQATT, CDR2 SNEGSKA (reference sequence). V was clipped by 3 bases and J by 1 base; unmatched bases: 3. CDR3 length: 15 amino acids. It was with unique molecular identifiers that the TCRbeta library was prepared. TCRdb independently ran MiXCR on the PCR reads; one entry per CDR3 protein. The table records over 450,000 distinct CDR3 sequences, over 9.5% of them present only once. This clonotype was seen a few times. The sample consisted of PBMCs, taken before TCRalphabeta/CD19-depleted stem cell transplant. The sequence derives from a child aged 2-15 years with inherited bone marrow failure, due to receive a stem cell transplant. The gene calls are TRBV20-1 and TRBJ1-5; TRBD1 aligns across 10 bases. The CDR3 nucleotides read TGCAGTGCTAGTGAGGACAGGGGGAGCAATCAGCCCCAGCATTTT. It specifies CSASEDRGSNQPQHF.